This TCR beta chain emerged from a study of blood T cell repertoires in COVID-19. Study background: From the United States, Italy and Spain came samples of acute and convalescent COVID-19.

With 7 bases clipped from V and 4 bases from J, the junction kept 4 bases outside the gene matches. This CDR3 spans 13 amino acids. Germline V gene lookup returns CDR1 WSHSY and CDR2 SAAADI. Per the original methods: Reference gene primer amplification gave nucleated cell count estimates. Profiled with immunoSEQ multiplex PCR; TCRdb holds only in-frame clones, not every one. V and J calls plus clone size are reproduced from that table; the DNA served to infer D and trimming. The sample holds 52,000 or so clones, approximately 81% seen once. The sequence was collected from a man aged 50-60 years with acute or convalescent COVID-19. V usage is TRBV10-2 and J usage is TRBJ2-7, with 10 bases lining up with TRBD1. Material: peripheral blood. CDR3 DNA: TGCGCCAGCAAGGGGACAGGGGCGTACGAGCAGTACTTC. Residues: CASKGTGAYEQYF.